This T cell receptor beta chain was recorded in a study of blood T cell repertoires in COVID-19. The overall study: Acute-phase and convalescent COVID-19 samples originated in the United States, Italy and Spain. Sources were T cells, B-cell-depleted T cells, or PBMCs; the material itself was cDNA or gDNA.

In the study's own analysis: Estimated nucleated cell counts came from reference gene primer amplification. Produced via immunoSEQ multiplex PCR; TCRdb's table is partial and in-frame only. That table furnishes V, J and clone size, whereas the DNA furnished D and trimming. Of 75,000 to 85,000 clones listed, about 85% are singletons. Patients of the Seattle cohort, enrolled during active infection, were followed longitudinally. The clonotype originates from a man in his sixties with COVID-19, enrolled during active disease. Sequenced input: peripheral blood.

CDR3 DNA: TGCAGTGCTAGTGGCCCGGGATTGGACACTGAAGCTTTCTTT. Its protein is CSASGPGLDTEAFF. The rearrangement uses TRBV20-1 and TRBJ1-1; D unresolved. In germline, CDR1 is DFQATT, CDR2 SNEGSKA (reference sequence). This CDR3 comprises 14 residues. The V gene lost 3 bases and the J gene lost 3 bases, with 14 bases spanning the gap.